Listed below are T cell receptor beta chains from one sample, sequenced in a study of blood T cell repertoires in COVID-19. Clones were read by immunoSEQ multiplex PCR, and TCRdb kept only the in-frame ones, dropping some. The sample carries 300,000 to 350,000 clones, roughly 87% recorded once. Specimen: peripheral blood. The receptor set was obtained from a man between 18 and 29 years old with active or convalescent COVID-19. CDR3s include the opening cysteine and the closing phenylalanine or tryptophan. A D gene is named only where the DNA matches it firmly. The size of a clone is reported for some rows only, either as once, few or many, or as a class for expanded clones.

j_call | d_call | v_call | clone_size | cdr3_nt | cdr3_aa
TRBJ2-1 | NA | TRBV12-3/TRBV12-4 | few | TGTGCCAGCAGGGAAGAGAGGGGGGAGCAGTTCTTC | CASREERGEQFF
TRBJ1-3 | NA | TRBV2 | NA | TGTGCCAGCTTTTCAGGGAATGGAAACACCATATATTTT | CASFSGNGNTIYF
TRBJ1-6 | TRBD1 | TRBV4-1 | NA | TGCGCCAGCAGCCAAGTAGGGGACAGGGGAGATTTTCACTTT | CASSQVGDRGDFHF
TRBJ2-1 | NA | TRBV24-1 | NA | TGTGCCACCAGTGATTTTAGGGGACCCCCCGGGGGTGAGCAGTTCTTC | CATSDFRGPPGGEQFF
TRBJ1-2 | NA | TRBV7-2 | NA | TGTGCCAGCAGCTTAATAGGGGGGGCAATTAGGTATGGCTACACCTTC | CASSLIGGAIRYGYTF
TRBJ2-3 | NA | TRBV7-3 | NA | TGTGCCAGCAGCTTCGGGGGTCTTTCGACAGATACGCAGTATTTT | CASSFGGLSTDTQYF
TRBJ1-1 | NA | TRBV14 | NA | TGTGCCAGCAGCCAAGATAAGAGAGTGAACACTGAAGCTTTCTTT | CASSQDKRVNTEAFF
TRBJ2-7 | TRBD2 | TRBV20-1 | NA | TGCAGTGCTAGTCCCAGCGGGAGTAGGCAGTACTTC | CSASPSGSRQYF
TRBJ1-5 | NA | TRBV23-1 | NA | TGCGCCAGCAGTCAATCGCCGGGACACCCATTTGATAGCAATCAGCCCCAGCATTTT | CASSQSPGHPFDSNQPQHF
TRBJ1-2 | NA | TRBV5-1 | few | TGCGCCAGCAGCTTGTACGTCTCCGGCTATGGCTACACCTTC | CASSLYVSGYGYTF
TRBJ1-2 | NA | TRBV9 | NA | TGTGCCAGCAGCCTAAGAGGTGGCTACACCTTC | CASSLRGGYTF
TRBJ2-1 | NA | TRBV13 | NA | TGTGCCAGCAGTCTCAGGATTGGAATGGAGGGTGAGCAGTTCTTC | CASSLRIGMEGEQFF
TRBJ1-3 | NA | TRBV29-1 | NA | TGCAGCGTTGAAACGGCTGGAAACACCATATATTTT | CSVETAGNTIYF
TRBJ1-2 | TRBD1 | TRBV6-4 | NA | TGTGCCAGCAGTGAGGGGACAGGGTCTGGCTACACCTTC | CASSEGTGSGYTF
TRBJ2-6 | NA | TRBV3-1/TRBV3-2 | NA | TGTGCCAGCAGCCAATTCTTACCAGGGGAGTGGGCCAACGTCCTGACTTTC | CASSQFLPGEWANVLTF
TRBJ2-4 | NA | TRBV2 | NA | TGTGCCAGCAGCGGGAGCAAAAACATTCAGTACTTC | CASSGSKNIQYF
TRBJ2-7 | TRBD2 | TRBV28 | NA | TGTGCCAGCAGTCCCCCAGCGGGGGGCTACGAGCAGTACTTC | CASSPPAGGYEQYF
TRBJ1-1 | TRBD1 | TRBV4-1 | NA | TGCGCCAGCAGCCACGCACAGGGGACGAACACTGAAGCTTTCTTT | CASSHAQGTNTEAFF
TRBJ2-1 | TRBD1 | TRBV6-5 | NA | TGTGCCAGCGACGACAGGGGGCCCTACAATGAGCAGTTCTTC | CASDDRGPYNEQFF
TRBJ1-5 | NA | TRBV28 | NA | TGTGCCACCGAACGTAGGCCAGGGGTCCAGCATTTT | CATERRPGVQHF
TRBJ2-7 | TRBD1 | TRBV11-2 | NA | TGTGCCAGCAGCTTCGGACAGGGAGGATACGAGCAGTACTTC | CASSFGQGGYEQYF
TRBJ2-1 | NA | TRBV7-9 | NA | TGTGCCAGCAGCATTAGCGTAAGCTCCTACAATGAGCAGTTCTTC | CASSISVSSYNEQFF
TRBJ2-1 | NA | TRBV20-1 | NA | TGCAGTGCTAGTACAGGGCTAAATTGGCATGAGCAGTTCTTC | CSASTGLNWHEQFF
TRBJ1-3 | NA | TRBV28 | NA | TGTGCCAGCAGCCGGGGGGGAAACACCATATATTTT | CASSRGGNTIYF
TRBJ2-5 | TRBD1 | TRBV7-6 | NA | TGTGCCAGCAGCTCCGGGACAGGGGTTGGAGAGACCCAGTACTTC | CASSSGTGVGETQYF
TRBJ1-5 | NA | TRBV6-2/TRBV6-3 | NA | TGTGCCAGCAGTTACCGACAGGTCCGAAGACAGCCCCAGCATTTT | CASSYRQVRRQPQHF
TRBJ2-1 | TRBD2 | TRBV7-9 | NA | TGTGCCAGCAGCACCACTAGCGGGAGCTACAATGAGCAGTTCTTC | CASSTTSGSYNEQFF
TRBJ2-3 | NA | TRBV11-3 | NA | TGTGCCAGCAGCTTAGGCGGGGATGGCACAGATACGCAGTATTTT | CASSLGGDGTDTQYF
TRBJ2-5 | NA | TRBV18 | NA | TGTGCCAGCTCACCCCCGTGGCAGGCCCAAGAGACCCAGTACTTC | CASSPPWQAQETQYF
TRBJ2-3 | NA | TRBV6-2/TRBV6-3 | NA | TGTGCCAGCAGTTACTCTAACGGGTTTTCAGATACGCAGTATTTT | CASSYSNGFSDTQYF
TRBJ2-7 | NA | TRBV13 | NA | TGTGCCAGCAGCTTAGGTGGACAGTTGTACGAGCAGTACTTC | CASSLGGQLYEQYF
TRBJ1-2 | NA | TRBV6-5 | NA | TGTGCCAGCAGTCGCCATCAGGCGTTTAATGGCTACACCTTC | CASSRHQAFNGYTF
TRBJ2-1 | TRBD2 | TRBV3-1/TRBV3-2 | NA | TGTGCCAGCAGCCAAGCGAGCGGGAGGGTTGAGCAGTTCTTC | CASSQASGRVEQFF
TRBJ1-4 | NA | TRBV28 | NA | TGTGCCAGCAGCCTTCCTCTGCGGATTAATGAAAAACTGTTTTTT | CASSLPLRINEKLFF